These 19 T cell receptor beta chains originate from one sample sequenced in a study of T cells after yellow fever vaccination (dated by TCRdb to the late 2010s). Reading the label with the study, this specimen's treatment or condition is: live attenuated yellow fever vaccine strain. The receptor library was made with 5' RACE. Sequencing took place on an Illumina NovaSeq 6000. Clones were called with MiXCR by TCRdb after fastp trimmed the public reads at Q25, and only in-frame beta chains were retained. Each CDR3 protein appears once, grouped with its most common genes and DNA. Across this sample there are some 300,000 distinct CDR3 sequences, with about 10% seen only once. The top ten hold under 4% of the sample. The source was CD4+ T cells sorted from PBMCs, collected 45 days after the yellow fever booster vaccination. The receptor source for this set is a man between 18 and 29 years old who received the YFV17D yellow fever vaccine.

The chain recombines TRBV6-5 with TRBJ1-1; D is uncertain. Per germline, CDR1 MNHEY and CDR2 SVGAGI. This CDR3 region has 15 residues. Trimming removed 8 bases from V and 0 bases from J, with 16 bases in between. CDR3 residues: CASGFRASLNTEAFF. As DNA, the CDR3 is TGTGCCAGCGGGTTCCGGGCTAGCTTGAACACTGAAGCTTTCTTT.

The CDR3 sequence is CASSGLGQGPVNQPQHF. The DNA for the CDR3 is TGTGCCAGCAGCGGTCTCGGGCAGGGACCCGTAAATCAGCCCCAGCATTTT. This chain joins TRBV21-1 and TRBJ1-5; the table's D call, TRBD1, has no DNA check behind it. TRBV21-1 is recorded as a pseudogene. The CDR3 totals 17 residues.

In this sample, this clonotype turned up a few times. J is TRBJ1-5 and V is TRBV28, with TRBD1 matching over 9 bases. The length of the CDR3 is 16 residues. The ends lost 6 bases at V and 4 bases at J; junction bases unmatched: 10. Germline CDR1 MDHEN, CDR2 SYDVKM. CDR3 region: CASRYSGTGRNQPQHF. For the CDR3, the DNA is TGTGCCAGCAGATACTCCGGGACAGGGAGAAATCAGCCCCAGCATTTT.

In its sample, this clonotype was seen a few times. The V call is TRBV5-1, the J call TRBJ2-7, with no clear D. This CDR3 has 17 residues. V was clipped by 3 bases and J by 0 bases, with 19 bases between them. Germline values: CDR1 SGHRS, CDR2 YFSETQ. The CDR3 bases are TGCGCCAGCAGCTATTTGCGGAGTGGCCTCCCCTCCTACGAGCAGTACTTC. It encodes CASSYLRSGLPSYEQYF. Based on the CDR3 plus reference TRBV5-1 and TRBJ2-7, the full variable domain is KAGVTQTPRYLIKTRGQQVTLSCSPISGHRSVSWYQQTPGQGLQFLFEYFSETQRNKGNFPGRFSGRQFSNSRSEMNVSTLELGDSALYLCASSYLRSGLPSYEQYFGPGTRLTVT.

The genes are TRBV12-3 or TRBV12-4 and TRBJ2-2, with 7 bases aligning to TRBD1. The CDR3 contains 14 residues. J lost 13 bases, V lost 3 bases, and 11 bases had no gene match. The CDR3 DNA follows: TGTGCCAGCAGTTTGAGGACAGGTCCATCCAGGCTGTTTTTT. This codes for CASSLRTGPSRLFF.

This sequence joins TRBV7-9 and TRBJ1-4; tentatively, D is TRBD1 (6 bases). Germline values: CDR1 SEHNR, CDR2 FQNEAQ (reference sequence). The CDR3 loop spans 14 amino acids. Between the trimmed V and J ends, which lost 5 bases and 4 bases, there was a span of 11 bases. The CDR3 DNA is TGTGCCAGCAGCCGCGGGGGGCATAATGAAAAACTGTTTTTT. Amino acid sequence: CASSRGGHNEKLFF.

Written as DNA, the CDR3 is TGCGCCAGCAGCTTGGGGCTAGCGCAATACAATGAGCAGTTCTTC. Translation gives CASSLGLAQYNEQFF. V gene TRBV5-1 combines with J gene TRBJ2-1, with D possibly matching TRBD2 (6 bases). The germline CDR1 and CDR2 sequences are SGHRS and YFSETQ. The CDR3 extends over 15 amino acids. Trimming pared 0 bases from V and 4 bases from J, leaving 11 bases between.

This clonotype was seen only a few times. J is TRBJ2-7 and V is TRBV5-5, with D unresolved. This CDR3 contains 12 residues. Deletions cut 6 bases from V and 3 bases from J, with 10 bases between. Germline loops: CDR1 SGHKS, CDR2 YYEKEE (reference sequence). CDR3 in DNA: TGTGCCAGCATCCGAGGCGACTACGAGCAGTACTTC. Its translation is CASIRGDYEQYF.

Only a few counts were recorded for this clonotype. The chain carries TRBV30 and TRBJ2-7, with TRBD1 matching 7 bases. The germline CDR1 and CDR2 sequences are GTSNPN and SVGIG (reference sequence). After removal of 4 bases from V and 1 base from J, the junction contained 1 base not matched to a gene. There are 12 residues in the CDR3. Written as DNA, the CDR3 is TGTGCCTGGACAGGGGGTTCCTACGAGCAGTACTTC. It specifies CAWTGGSYEQYF.

This chain uses TRBV7-2 with TRBJ2-1, with 8 bases fitting TRBD2. Germline V gene sequence: CDR1 SGHTA, CDR2 FQGNSA. Unmatched junction bases numbered 4, after V lost 4 bases and J lost 2 bases. CDR3 length equals 15 residues. The CDR3, as DNA: TGTGCCAGCAGCTCCGGGACTAGTCCCTACAATGAGCAGTTCTTC. This translates into CASSSGTSPYNEQFF.

The CDR3 sequence: CASSQDGTGGREQFF. CDR3 bases: TGCGCCAGCAGCCAAGATGGGACAGGGGGGCGTGAGCAGTTCTTC. The chain has TRBV4-3 and TRBJ2-1; 11 bases map to TRBD1. CDR3 length: 15 residues. The germline gives CDR1 LGHNA, CDR2 YSLEER. Trimming took 0 bases from V and 9 from J; bases not matched to a gene: 4.

This clonotype was detected only a few times. The chain recombines TRBV5-4 with TRBJ1-2; D perhaps matches TRBD1 (5 bases). The CDR3 extends over 14 amino acids. CDR1 and CDR2 from the germline V gene are SGHNT and YYREEE (reference sequence). Between the trimmed V and J ends, which lost 0 bases and 3 bases, there was a span of 9 bases. The CDR3 nucleotides are TGTGCCAGCAGCTTGGAGCGGGGCTACTATGGCTACACCTTC. Translating it yields CASSLERGYYGYTF.

This clonotype was detected only a few times. CDR3 protein: CASSSSRTRTEGELFF. The CDR3 nucleotides are TGTGCCAGCAGCAGCAGCCGGACACGCACGGAGGGGGAGCTGTTTTTT. The rearrangement uses TRBV12-3 or TRBV12-4 and TRBJ2-2; D perhaps matches TRBD1 (5 bases). The CDR3 extends over 16 amino acids. The ends were cut back, 6 bases at V and 8 bases at J, with 22 bases in the middle.

This chain uses TRBV2 with TRBJ2-3; 8 nucleotides match TRBD2. This CDR3 contains 15 residues. V trimming: 4 bases; J trimming: 1 base; junction bases outside the gene matches: 4. Per germline, CDR1 SNHLY and CDR2 FYNNEI. CDR3 in DNA: TGTGCCAGCAGTGTGAGCGGGGGCGGCACAGATACGCAGTATTTT. This sequence encodes CASSVSGGGTDTQYF. The full variable domain, completed using reference TRBV2 and TRBJ2-3, is EPEVTQTPSHQVTQMGQEVILRCVPISNHLYFYWYRQILGQKVEFLVSFYNNEISEKSEIFDDQFSVERPDGSNFTLKIRSTKLEDSAMYFCASSVSGGGTDTQYFGPGTRLTVL.

In this sample, this clonotype turned up a few times. DNA of the CDR3: TGTGCCAGCAGCTTTTACAGGGACGGTCAGCCCCAGCATTTT. As protein: CASSFYRDGQPQHF. This rearrangement joins TRBV7-2 to TRBJ1-5; tentatively, D is TRBD1 (6 bases). This CDR3 is 14 amino acids long. Germline lookup yields CDR1 SGHTA and CDR2 FQGNSA. V gave up 3 bases and J gave up 6 bases, with 12 bases separating them.

This clonotype was observed a handful of times. The V call is TRBV12-3 or TRBV12-4, the J call TRBJ2-2; either TRBD1 or TRBD2 may fit D (7 bases each). With 8 bases removed from V and 6 bases from J, the gap between germline ends came to 25 bases. This CDR3 has 17 amino acids. This chain's CDR3 is CASYPRGDREYAGELFF. The DNA of the CDR3 is TGTGCCAGCTATCCTCGGGGGGACAGAGAGTACGCCGGGGAGCTGTTTTTT.

The J gene is TRBJ2-3, the V gene TRBV12-3 or TRBV12-4; possibly TRBD2 for D (6 bases). The CDR3 sequence is 15 residues long. V was trimmed by 3 bases and J by 0 bases, leaving 10 bases between them. The CDR3 protein is CASSFVAVSTDTQYF. The CDR3, as DNA: TGTGCCAGCAGTTTCGTAGCGGTGAGCACAGATACGCAGTATTTT.

The chain combines TRBV2 with TRBJ1-4, with 9 bases identical to TRBD1. The CDR3 runs to 13 residues. The J segment lost 12 bases and the V segment lost 8 bases, leaving 10 bases of the junction unmatched. Germline V lookup: CDR1 SNHLY, CDR2 FYNNEI. DNA of the CDR3: TGTGCCAGCGGAACAGGGGGCGATAGGGAACTGTTTTTT. Translation: CASGTGGDRELFF.

This clonotype was counted only a few times. The rearrangement joins TRBV7-2 to TRBJ1-2; D ambiguous. The germline V and J ends were trimmed by 6 bases and 5 bases, with 13 bases remaining between them. This CDR3 has 13 residues. The germline gives CDR1 SGHTA, CDR2 FQGNSA. DNA of the CDR3: TGTGCCAGCAGTTCGTCACAGACATATGGCTACACCTTC. Translating it yields CASSSSQTYGYTF.